These 13 T cell receptor beta chains share one sample of origin, sequenced in a study of T cells in Graves' hyperthyroidism and ophthalmopathy. RNA transcripts were the template for amplifying TCR beta CDR3 regions. The TCR CDR3 was amplified in a first-round RT-PCR using the HTBI primer set. TCRdb fed the multiplex PCR reads into MiXCR, producing one record per CDR3 protein. The table shows 530,000 or so distinct CDR3 sequences, with approximately 44% occurring only once. The sequenced sample was peripheral blood or thyroid tissue (not recorded which). Source of these receptors: a woman under 30 with Graves' hyperthyroidism.

Ten or more counts support this clonotype. This chain connects TRBV5-1 to TRBJ2-7; D could derive from TRBD1 or TRBD2 (6 bases each). Looked up from germline, CDR1 is SGHRS and CDR2 is YFSETQ. Trimming removed 6 bases from V and 4 bases from J, with 14 bases in between. The CDR3 extends over 13 amino acids. CDR3 loop: CASTTGGGYEQYF. CDR3 bases: TGCGCCAGCACCACTGGAGGGGGTTACGAGCAGTACTTC.

This clonotype showed up many times. The chain employs TRBV5-1 and TRBJ2-5; the D call may be TRBD1 or TRBD2 (5 bases each). V dropped 3 bases and J dropped 5 bases, with 8 bases sitting between them. CDR3 length: 12 residues. Looked up from germline, CDR1 is SGHRS and CDR2 is YFSETQ. The DNA of the CDR3 is TGCGCCAGCAGCTCAGGGACCGAGACCCAGTACTTC. Protein sequence: CASSSGTETQYF.

The chain employs TRBV2 and TRBJ2-7, with D perhaps TRBD1 (6 bases). The germline V gene encodes CDR1 SNHLY and CDR2 FYNNEI. Trimming left V 2 bases short and J 5 bases short, with 13 bases between. This CDR3 region has 14 residues. In DNA, the CDR3 is TGTGCCAGCAGTGAAACCCTTGGGGGCAACGAGCAGTACTTC. Translation: CASSETLGGNEQYF.

The V call is TRBV20-1, the J call TRBJ1-2, with D unclear. This CDR3 region has 15 residues. Germline V gives CDR1 DFQATT, CDR2 SNEGSKA (reference sequence). The ends were cut back, 2 bases at V and 1 base at J, with 14 bases in the middle. This chain's CDR3 is CSARSDWEFNYGYTF. The CDR3 nucleotides read TGCAGTGCTAGATCGGATTGGGAATTTAACTATGGCTACACCTTC.

This clonotype occurred many times. This chain links TRBV14 with TRBJ2-2; 7 nucleotides agree with TRBD2. Unmatched junction bases numbered 5, after V lost 0 bases and J lost 1 base. The CDR3 is 17 residues long. Germline values: CDR1 SGHDN, CDR2 FVKESK. The CDR3 loop is CASSQDWLAVNTGELFF. The CDR3, as DNA: TGTGCCAGCAGCCAAGATTGGCTAGCGGTGAACACCGGGGAGCTGTTTTTT.

The V gene is TRBV12-3 or TRBV12-4, the J gene TRBJ2-7, with D uncertain. There are 13 residues in the CDR3. Trimming took 6 bases from V and 7 from J, leaving 16 bases between them. CDR3 residues: CASSPRRVGEQYF. CDR3 sequence (DNA): TGTGCCAGCAGCCCGCGTCGGGTGGGGGAGCAGTACTTC.

The gene calls are TRBV7-9 and TRBJ1-3; no firm D call. Germline assignment: CDR1 SEHNR and CDR2 FQNEAQ (reference sequence). Trimming pared 2 bases from V and 4 bases from J, leaving 9 bases between. The CDR3 has 14 amino acids. The CDR3: CASSLSAAGNTIYF. The CDR3 bases are TGTGCCAGCAGCTTAAGCGCGGCCGGAAACACCATATATTTT.

This clonotype was counted ten times or more. The chain is built from TRBV2 and TRBJ2-7; D gene unclear. CDR3 size: 15 residues. The V end lost 2 bases, the J end lost 2 bases, and 13 bases lay between the germline ends. CDR1 is SNHLY and CDR2 is FYNNEI in the germline V gene. The CDR3: CASSEKRPHTYEQYF. Here the CDR3 DNA reads TGTGCCAGCAGTGAAAAAAGGCCCCACACCTACGAGCAGTACTTC.

The CDR3 loop reads CASSPRFGGLADTDTQYF. As DNA, the CDR3 is TGTGCCAGCAGCCCACGCTTCGGGGGACTAGCAGACACAGATACGCAGTATTTT. The chain joins TRBV7-6 to TRBJ2-3, with TRBD2 matching 9 bases. Germline V gene lookup returns CDR1 SGHVS and CDR2 FNYEAQ. The CDR3 has 18 amino acids. With V trimmed by 5 bases and J by 2 bases, 14 bases remained unmatched.

This clonotype came up many times. The chain carries TRBV3-1 and TRBJ2-7; 13 positions match TRBD2. Per germline, CDR1 LGHDT and CDR2 YNNKEL (reference sequence). Trimming cost V 4 bases and J 4 bases; bases outside gene matches: 7. CDR3 length: 16 residues. The CDR3, as DNA: TGTGCCAGCAGCCCTACCAGACTAGCGGGGGGATACGAGCAGTACTTC. Protein: CASSPTRLAGGYEQYF.

This clonotype was counted a few times. The V call is TRBV7-3, the J call TRBJ2-1, with 11 bases matching TRBD2. CDR3 size: 15 residues. After removal of 5 bases from V and 7 bases from J, the junction contained 7 bases not matched to a gene. Germline CDR1 is SGHTA and CDR2 is FQGTGA. CDR3 residues: CASSGGGLAENEQFF. Here the CDR3 DNA reads TGTGCCAGCAGCGGGGGGGGACTAGCGGAGAATGAGCAGTTCTTC.

This rearrangement joins TRBV12-5 to TRBJ1-3; 9 bases line up with TRBD1. Germline CDR1 is LGHNT and CDR2 is FRNRAP. The CDR3 is 19 amino acids. The V segment lost 3 bases and the J segment 4 bases; nucleotides outside the gene matches: 16. The CDR3 DNA reads as TGTGCTAGTGGTTTAACGGACAGGGGTCTCCCTCTCTCCGGAAACACCATATATTTT. Its protein product is CASGLTDRGLPLSGNTIYF.

The chain has TRBV20-1 and TRBJ2-7; 11 bases are shared with TRBD2. This CDR3 is 14 amino acids long. Germline CDR1 is DFQATT and CDR2 is SNEGSKA (reference sequence). V was clipped by 1 base and J by 1 base; unmatched bases: 0. The CDR3 protein is CSARASGRSYEQYF. In DNA, the CDR3 is TGCAGTGCTAGAGCTAGCGGGAGGTCCTACGAGCAGTACTTC.